Listed here is a single T cell receptor (beta chain). Its target antigen remains unknown. There are no base qualities to consult, and no much larger clone falls within one base. Patients with autoimmune disease history or receiving systemic immunosuppression were excluded from the trial. Peripheral blood for TCR sequencing was collected from all dose cohorts at baseline, on cycle 4 day 1, and on cycle 7 day 1. Samples came from an open-label, multicenter, first-in-human phase I dose-escalation trial of ivuxolimab. The trial enrolled adults with locally advanced or metastatic head and neck squamous cell, hepatocellular, melanoma or renal cell carcinoma. Before TCR sequencing, CD4+ and CD8+ T cells were separately sorted from peripheral blood. The sample is drawn from a study of OX40 agonist ivuxolimab in advanced cancers. With respect to the entire study: The costimulatory receptor OX40 (CD134) was targeted by ivuxolimab, a fully human IgG2 agonistic monoclonal antibody. Intravenous ivuxolimab was administered to patients every 2 weeks at six dose levels: 0.01, 0.1, 0.3, 1.5, 3 and 10 mg/kg. Of the 50 to 55 dose-escalation patients, hepatocellular carcinoma was present in around 19, melanoma in approximately 15, renal cell carcinoma in 9 and head and neck cancer in 9. In the dose-escalation cohort, more than 75% of patients were male, and the mean age was roughly 60 years, with a range of roughly 20 to 79. Patients were allowed to have had prior anti-PD-1, anti-PD-L1 or anti-CTLA-4 therapy, and 40% of the dose-escalation patients had previously received checkpoint inhibitors. Partial responses occurred in three dose-escalation patients, of whom one had hepatocellular carcinoma and two had cutaneous melanoma. Peripheral TCRbeta sequencing was intended to test whether TCR sequence diversity was altered and clonal T-cell expansion was caused by ivuxolimab. The paper describes the monotherapy dose-escalation part (N of about 47 patients) of the phase I trial of ivuxolimab.

V is reduced by 2 bases and J by 3 bases, leaving a spacing of 14 bases between them. CDR1 and CDR2, per the germline V gene, are SGDLS and YYNGEE. The CDR3 runs 15 residues from the cysteine to the phenylalanine. Only CDR3 DNA is held: 45 bases, read in frame from base 1. Broader findings and caveats from the paper: At doses of 0.1 to 3.0 mg/kg, clonal expansion of both CD4+ and CD8+ T cells in blood was seen between baseline and week 6. Which antigens the clonally expanded peripheral T cells were specific for was not determined. Low levels of normalized T-cell clonal expansion were also shown by some nonresponding patients. In the 0.1-3.0 mg/kg groups, partial responders had among the lowest normalized peripheral clonal expansion, particularly in CD8+ T cells. After ivuxolimab, expanded clones were on average more numerous among CD8+ T cells than among CD4+ T cells.

To sequence the TCRbeta CDR3 region, genomic DNA was isolated from the sorted cells. TCRbeta CDR3 regions were sequenced using the immunoSEQ Assay. Sourced from immuneACCESS, this table was stored by TCRdb with only in-frame sequences that have V and J called. A share of the clones is absent; for the studies checked, an unresolved V gene accounts for under half, and the remainder has no known explanation. Across this sample there are about 64,000 clones, with around 83% seen only once. The ten largest clones capture 3% of the sample. This TCR came from an adult with an advanced solid tumor such as melanoma, head and neck, liver or kidney cancer. The input for sequencing was CD4+ or CD8+ T cells sorted from blood, taken in a trial of the OX40 agonist ivuxolimab. The chain links TRBV9 with TRBJ2-5, with the D gene uncertain. The CDR3 here reads CASSVLSGAKETQYF. The sequenced DNA is TGTGCCAGCAGCGTTCTAAGTGGAGCAAAAGAGACCCAGTACTTC.